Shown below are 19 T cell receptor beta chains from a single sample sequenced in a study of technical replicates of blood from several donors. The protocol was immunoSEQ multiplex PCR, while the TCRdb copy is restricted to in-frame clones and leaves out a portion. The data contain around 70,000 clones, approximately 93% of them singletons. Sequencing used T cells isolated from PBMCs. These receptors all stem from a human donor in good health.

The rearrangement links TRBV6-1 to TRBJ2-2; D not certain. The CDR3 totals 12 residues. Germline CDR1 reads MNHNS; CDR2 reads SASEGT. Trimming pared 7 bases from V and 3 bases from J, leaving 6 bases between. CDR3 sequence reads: CASNSDTGELFF. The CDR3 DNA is TGTGCCAGCAACTCGGACACCGGGGAGCTGTTTTTT.

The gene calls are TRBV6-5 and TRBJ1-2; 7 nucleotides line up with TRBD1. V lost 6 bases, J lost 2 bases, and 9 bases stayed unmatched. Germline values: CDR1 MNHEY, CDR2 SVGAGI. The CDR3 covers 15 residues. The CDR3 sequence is CASSHDREINYGYTF. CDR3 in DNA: TGTGCCAGCAGCCACGACAGGGAAATCAACTATGGCTACACCTTC.

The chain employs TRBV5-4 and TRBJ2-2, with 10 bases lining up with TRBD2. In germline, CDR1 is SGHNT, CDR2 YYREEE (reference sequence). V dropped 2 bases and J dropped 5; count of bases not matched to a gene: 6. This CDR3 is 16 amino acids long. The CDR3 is CASSFQREGWTGELFF. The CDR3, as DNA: TGTGCCAGCAGCTTCCAGCGGGAGGGCTGGACCGGGGAGCTGTTTTTT.

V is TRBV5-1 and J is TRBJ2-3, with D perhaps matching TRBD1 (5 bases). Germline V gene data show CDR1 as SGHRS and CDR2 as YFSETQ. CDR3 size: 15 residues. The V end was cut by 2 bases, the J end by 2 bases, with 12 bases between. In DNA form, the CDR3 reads TGCGCCAGCAGCTTTCGACAGTTTTACACAGATACGCAGTATTTT. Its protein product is CASSFRQFYTDTQYF.

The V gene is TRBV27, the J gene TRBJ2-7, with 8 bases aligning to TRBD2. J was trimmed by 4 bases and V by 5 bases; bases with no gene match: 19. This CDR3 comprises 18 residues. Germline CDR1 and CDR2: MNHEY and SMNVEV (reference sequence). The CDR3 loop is CASSTLQGVAGTLYEQYF. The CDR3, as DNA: TGTGCCAGCAGTACTCTACAGGGAGTAGCGGGGACCCTATACGAGCAGTACTTC.

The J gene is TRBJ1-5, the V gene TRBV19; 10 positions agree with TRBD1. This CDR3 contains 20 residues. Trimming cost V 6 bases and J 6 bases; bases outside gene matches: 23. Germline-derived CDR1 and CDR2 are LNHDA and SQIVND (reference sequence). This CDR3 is CASSPQGQGRGVGLGQPQHF. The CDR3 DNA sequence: TGTGCCAGTAGCCCGCAGGGACAGGGGAGGGGAGTCGGCCTGGGTCAGCCCCAGCATTTT.

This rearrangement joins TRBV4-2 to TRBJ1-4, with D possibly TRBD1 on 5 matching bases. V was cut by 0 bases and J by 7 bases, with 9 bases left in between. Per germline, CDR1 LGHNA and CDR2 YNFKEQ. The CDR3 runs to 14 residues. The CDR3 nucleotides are TGTGCCAGCAGCCAAGACAGGGTCTCTGAAAAACTGTTTTTT. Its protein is CASSQDRVSEKLFF.

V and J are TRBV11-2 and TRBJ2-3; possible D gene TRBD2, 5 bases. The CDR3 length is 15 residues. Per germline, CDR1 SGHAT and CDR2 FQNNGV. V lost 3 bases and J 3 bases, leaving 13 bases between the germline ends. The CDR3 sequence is CASSLAWERTDTQYF. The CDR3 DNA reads TGTGCCAGCAGCTTGGCGTGGGAGCGTACAGATACGCAGTATTTT.

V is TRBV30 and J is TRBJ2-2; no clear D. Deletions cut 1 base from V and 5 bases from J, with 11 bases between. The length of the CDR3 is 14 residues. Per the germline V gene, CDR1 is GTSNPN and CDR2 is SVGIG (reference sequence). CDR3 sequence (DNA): TGTGCCTGGAGTGCCAAGCGTAGGACCGGGGAGCTGTTTTTT. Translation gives CAWSAKRRTGELFF.

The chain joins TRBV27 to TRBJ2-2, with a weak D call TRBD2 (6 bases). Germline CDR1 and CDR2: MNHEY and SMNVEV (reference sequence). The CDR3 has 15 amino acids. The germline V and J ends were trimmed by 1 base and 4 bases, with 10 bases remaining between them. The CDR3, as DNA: TGTGCCAGCAGTTTATTGCTAGCGAGCACCGGGGAGCTGTTTTTT. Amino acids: CASSLLLASTGELFF.

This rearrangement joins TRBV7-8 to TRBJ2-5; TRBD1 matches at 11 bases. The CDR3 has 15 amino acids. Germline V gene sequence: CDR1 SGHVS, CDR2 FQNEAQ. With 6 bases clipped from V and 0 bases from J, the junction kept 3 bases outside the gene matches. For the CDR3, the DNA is TGTGCCAGCAGATGGGGACAGGGGGACCAAGAGACCCAGTACTTC. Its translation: CASRWGQGDQETQYF.

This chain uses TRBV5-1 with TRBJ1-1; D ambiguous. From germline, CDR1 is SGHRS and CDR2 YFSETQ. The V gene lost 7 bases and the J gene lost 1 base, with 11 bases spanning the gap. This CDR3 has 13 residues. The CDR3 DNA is TGCGCCAGCGCAGACATCAAGAACACTGAAGCTTTCTTT. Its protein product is CASADIKNTEAFF.

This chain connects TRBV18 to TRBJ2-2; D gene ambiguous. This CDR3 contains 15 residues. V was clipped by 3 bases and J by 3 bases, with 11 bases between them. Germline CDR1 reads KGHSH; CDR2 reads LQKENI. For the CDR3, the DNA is TGTGCCAGCTCACCCGTTGCAGGCGACACCGGGGAGCTGTTTTTT. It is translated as CASSPVAGDTGELFF.

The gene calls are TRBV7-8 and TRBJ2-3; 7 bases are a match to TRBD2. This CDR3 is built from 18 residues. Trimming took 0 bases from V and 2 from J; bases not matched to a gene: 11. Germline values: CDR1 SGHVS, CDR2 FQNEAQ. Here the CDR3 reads CASSLARSRESFTDTQYF. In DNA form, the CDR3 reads TGTGCCAGCAGCTTAGCGCGGTCGCGGGAGAGCTTCACAGATACGCAGTATTTT.

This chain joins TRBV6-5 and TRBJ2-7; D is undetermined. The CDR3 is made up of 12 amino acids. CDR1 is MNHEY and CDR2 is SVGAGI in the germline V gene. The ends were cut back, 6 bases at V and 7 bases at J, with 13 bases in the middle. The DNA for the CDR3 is TGTGCCAGCAGCTCGCCACCCGGGGAGCAGTACTTC. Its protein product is CASSSPPGEQYF.

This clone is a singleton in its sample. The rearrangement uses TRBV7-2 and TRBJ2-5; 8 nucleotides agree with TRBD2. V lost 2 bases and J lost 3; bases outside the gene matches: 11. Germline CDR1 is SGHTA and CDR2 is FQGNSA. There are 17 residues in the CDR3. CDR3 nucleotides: TGTGCCAGCAGCTTATCCTGGACGACTAGCGTGAAAGAGACCCAGTACTTC. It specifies CASSLSWTTSVKETQYF.

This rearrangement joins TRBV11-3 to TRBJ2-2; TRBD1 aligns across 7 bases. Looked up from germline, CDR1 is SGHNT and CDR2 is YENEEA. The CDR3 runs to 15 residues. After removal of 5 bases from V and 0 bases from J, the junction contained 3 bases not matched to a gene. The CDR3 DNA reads TGTGCCAGCAGCGCGACAGGGACGAACACCGGGGAGCTGTTTTTT. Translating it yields CASSATGTNTGELFF.

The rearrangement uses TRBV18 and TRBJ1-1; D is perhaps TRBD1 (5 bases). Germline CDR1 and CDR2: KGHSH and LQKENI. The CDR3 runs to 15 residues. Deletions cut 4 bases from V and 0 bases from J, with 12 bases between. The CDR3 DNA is TGTGCCAGCTCACTCTCAGGGTCCTTGAACACTGAAGCTTTCTTT. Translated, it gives CASSLSGSLNTEAFF.

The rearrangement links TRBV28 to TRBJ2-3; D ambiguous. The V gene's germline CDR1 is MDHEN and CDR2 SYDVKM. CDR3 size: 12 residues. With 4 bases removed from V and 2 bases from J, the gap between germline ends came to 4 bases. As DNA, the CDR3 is TGTGCCAGCAGTTATTACACAGATACGCAGTATTTT. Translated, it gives CASSYYTDTQYF.